This passage covers 8 T cell receptor beta chains from one sample sequenced in a study of cytomegalovirus exposure and HLA in healthy donors. The protocol was immunoSEQ multiplex PCR, while the TCRdb copy is restricted to in-frame clones and leaves out a portion. Counted here are about 110,000 clones, 85% to 90% occurring once; the ten biggest clones make up approximately 1.4%. Sequencing was carried out using PBMCs. These receptors came from a woman under 40 in good health and CMV-seropositive.

The gene calls are TRBV7-2 and TRBJ1-3; D is perhaps TRBD1 (5 bases). In germline, CDR1 is SGHTA, CDR2 FQGNSA. CDR3 length equals 15 residues. V was trimmed by 0 bases and J by 4 bases, leaving 10 bases between them. The CDR3 DNA is TGTGCCAGCAGCTTAGCGCGGGGCGGGGGAAACACCATATATTTT. Protein product: CASSLARGGGNTIYF.

In its sample, this clone was seen once. The chain employs TRBV11-1 and TRBJ2-3; D is unclear. From germline, CDR1 is SGHAT and CDR2 FQDESV (reference sequence). V gave up 2 bases and J gave up 0 bases, with 9 bases separating them. The CDR3 length is 15 residues. The CDR3 DNA is TGTGCCAGCAGCTTAAGTCTATTAAGCACAGATACGCAGTATTTT. Translated, it gives CASSLSLLSTDTQYF. The full variable domain, completed using reference TRBV11-1 and TRBJ2-3, is EAEVAQSPRYKITEKSQAVAFWCDPISGHATLYWYRQILGQGPELLVQFQDESVVDDSQLPKDRFSAERLKGVDSTLKIQPAELGDSAMYLCASSLSLLSTDTQYFGPGTRLTVL.

This clone was picked up one time. This chain links TRBV9 with TRBJ2-7, with 13 nucleotides matching TRBD2. CDR3 length: 15 amino acids. Unmatched junction bases numbered 6, after V lost 3 bases and J lost 6 bases. Germline V CDR1 and CDR2: SGDLS, YYNGEE. The CDR3: CASSEGLAGVGEQYF. CDR3 DNA: TGTGCCAGCAGCGAAGGACTAGCGGGAGTGGGCGAGCAGTACTTC.

This chain joins TRBV25-1 and TRBJ2-2; D unclear. Trimming took 7 bases from V and 6 from J, leaving 6 bases between them. CDR1 is MGHDK, CDR2 SYGVNS, per germline. This CDR3 spans 11 amino acids. The CDR3 loop reads CASTQAGELFF. The CDR3, as DNA: TGTGCCAGCACTCAGGCCGGGGAGCTGTTTTTT.

The chain has TRBV5-4 and TRBJ2-1, with D perhaps TRBD2 (5 bases). The CDR3 sequence is 15 residues long. Trimming stripped 1 base from V and 5 bases from J, with 13 bases between. Germline V gene sequence: CDR1 SGHNT, CDR2 YYREEE (reference sequence). The CDR3 protein is CASSLYSVPNNEQFF. The CDR3 coding sequence is TGTGCCAGCAGCTTGTATAGCGTTCCCAACAATGAGCAGTTCTTC.

The chain employs TRBV7-9 and TRBJ2-7; tentatively, D is TRBD2 (6 bases). Trimming shortened V by 6 bases and J by 5 bases, and 17 bases separated the two germline ends. Germline V gene lookup returns CDR1 SEHNR and CDR2 FQNEAQ (reference sequence). CDR3 length: 14 amino acids. CDR3: CASSSGRRVNEQYF. The CDR3 nucleotides read TGTGCCAGCAGTTCGGGTAGGAGGGTTAACGAGCAGTACTTC.

The V call is TRBV28, the J call TRBJ2-7, with D perhaps TRBD2 (5 bases). The V gene lost 5 bases and the J gene lost 3 bases, with 14 bases spanning the gap. CDR3 length equals 14 residues. The germline CDR1 and CDR2 sequences are MDHEN and SYDVKM. CDR3 protein: CASSTSGILYEQYF. The CDR3 DNA sequence: TGTGCCAGCAGTACATCCGGGATACTCTACGAGCAGTACTTC.

In DNA form, the CDR3 reads TGCGCCAGCAGCCAAGATTGGACAGGGGTTGGCGAGCAGTACTTC. Protein: CASSQDWTGVGEQYF. The rearrangement joins TRBV4-3 to TRBJ2-7; TRBD1 aligns across 9 bases. The germline V gene encodes CDR1 LGHNA and CDR2 YSLEER. The CDR3 totals 15 residues. The V segment lost 0 bases and the J segment 6 bases; nucleotides outside the gene matches: 6.